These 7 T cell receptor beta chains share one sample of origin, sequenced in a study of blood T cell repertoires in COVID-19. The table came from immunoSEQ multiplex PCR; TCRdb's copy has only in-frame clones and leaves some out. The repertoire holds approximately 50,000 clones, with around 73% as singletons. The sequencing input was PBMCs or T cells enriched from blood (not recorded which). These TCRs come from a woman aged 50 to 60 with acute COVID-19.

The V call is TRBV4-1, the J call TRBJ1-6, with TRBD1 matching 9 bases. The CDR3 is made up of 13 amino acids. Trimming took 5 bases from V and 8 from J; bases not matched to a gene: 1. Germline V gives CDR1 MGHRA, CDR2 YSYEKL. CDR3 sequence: CASSRTGDSPLHF. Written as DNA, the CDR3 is TGCGCCAGCAGCAGGACAGGGGATTCACCCCTCCACTTT.

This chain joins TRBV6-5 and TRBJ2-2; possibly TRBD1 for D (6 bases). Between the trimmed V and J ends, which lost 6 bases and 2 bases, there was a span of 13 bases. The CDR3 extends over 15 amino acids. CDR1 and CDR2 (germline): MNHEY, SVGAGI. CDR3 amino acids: CASSWDKPNTGELFF. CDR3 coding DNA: TGTGCCAGCAGCTGGGACAAGCCTAACACCGGGGAGCTGTTTTTT.

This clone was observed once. CDR3 amino acids: CASSPGGINTEAFF. The CDR3 region has the DNA TGTGCCAGCAGCCCGGGGGGCATCAACACTGAAGCTTTCTTT. V and J are TRBV11-2 and TRBJ1-1; D might be TRBD1 (6 bases). The germline V and J ends were trimmed by 5 bases and 2 bases, with 12 bases remaining between them. The CDR3 spans 14 residues. CDR1 is SGHAT and CDR2 is FQNNGV in the germline V gene.

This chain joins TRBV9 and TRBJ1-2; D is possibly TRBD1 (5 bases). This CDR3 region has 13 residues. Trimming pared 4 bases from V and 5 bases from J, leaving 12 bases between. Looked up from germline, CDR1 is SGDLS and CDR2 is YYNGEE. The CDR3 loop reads CASSSPGPYGYTF. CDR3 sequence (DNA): TGTGCCAGCAGCTCCCCAGGGCCATATGGCTACACCTTC.

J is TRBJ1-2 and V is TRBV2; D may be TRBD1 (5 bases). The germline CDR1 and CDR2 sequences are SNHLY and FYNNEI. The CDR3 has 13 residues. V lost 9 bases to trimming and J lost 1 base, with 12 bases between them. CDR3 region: CASTGDFNYGYTF. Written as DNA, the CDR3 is TGTGCCAGTACAGGTGACTTTAACTATGGCTACACCTTC.

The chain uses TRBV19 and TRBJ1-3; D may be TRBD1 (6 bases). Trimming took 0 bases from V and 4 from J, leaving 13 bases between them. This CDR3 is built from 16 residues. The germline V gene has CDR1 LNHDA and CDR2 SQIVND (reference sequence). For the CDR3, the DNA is TGTGCCAGTAGTATAGACGGGGGGGCAGCGGGAAACACCATATATTTT. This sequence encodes CASSIDGGAAGNTIYF.

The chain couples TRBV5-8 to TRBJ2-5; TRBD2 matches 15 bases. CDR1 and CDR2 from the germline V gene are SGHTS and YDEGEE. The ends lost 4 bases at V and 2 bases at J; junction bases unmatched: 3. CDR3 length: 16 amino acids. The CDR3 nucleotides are TGTGCCAGCAGCCCCGGACTAGCGGGGGGGCAAGAGACCCAGTACTTC. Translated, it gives CASSPGLAGGQETQYF. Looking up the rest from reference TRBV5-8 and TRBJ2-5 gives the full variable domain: EAGVTQSPTHLIKTRGQQATLRCSPISGHTSVYWYQQALGLGLQFLLWYDEGEERNRGNFPPRFSGRQFPNYSSELNVNALELEDSALYLCASSPGLAGGQETQYFGPGTRLLVL.